This TCR beta chain appears in the sequencing data of a study of T cell repertoires in cytomegalovirus infection (dated by TCRdb to the late 2010s). General notes on the study: The HLA type of each donor mattered for the analysis, because public TCR beta signatures pointed to carriage of CMV infection along with the matching HLA type.

This clonotype was counted ten times or more. The antigen it recognizes is unknown. No base quality information exists; no much larger clone differs at one position. General conclusions and limits of the study: In both this cohort and an independent cohort of 352 donors, the cumulative frequency of public TCR beta family members distinguished carriers of CMV infection plus the relevant HLA type. The ex vivo response was dominated by HLA-C-restricted CMV-specific TCR beta clonotypes, and the single most frequent clonotype in two of eight donors was supplied by these HLA-C-restricted clonotypes.

Via the germline V gene, CDR1 is MDHEN and CDR2 SYDVKM. Reading from cysteine to phenylalanine, the CDR3 counts 15 amino acids. The entry retains the CDR3 DNA only, 45 bases that are in frame from base 1. The germline ends are 15 bases apart after V is trimmed by 3 bases and J by 6 bases. Data came from an Illumina HiSeq 1500. Through fastp at Q25 and MiXCR, TCRdb rebuilt clones from the public reads, retaining in-frame beta chains. For every CDR3 protein sequence, its rows merge into one entry that carries the most common genes and DNA. Present in this sample are just under 300,000 distinct CDR3 sequences, around 10% of which were seen just once. The ten top clones hold around 2.5% of the sample.

Sequencing input: PBMCs. The rearranged segments are TRBV28 and TRBJ1-5, and the D gene may be TRBD1, 6 bases matching. This receptor was taken from a human donor in good health (CMV status not recorded). Some clones in this sample may be carry-over from other donors' samples. The CDR3 corresponds to CASSFRGLGGQPQHF. Read as DNA, the sequence is TGTGCCAGCAGTTTTCGGGGGTTAGGGGGTCAGCCCCAGCATTTT. Reference TRBV28 and TRBJ1-5 proteins supply the regions before and after the CDR3; the full variable domain is: DVKVTQSSRYLVKRTGEKVFLECVQDMDHENMFWYRQDPGLGLRLIYFSYDVKMKEKGDIPEGYSVSREKKERFSLILESASTNQTSMYLCASSFRGLGGQPQHFGDGTRLSIL.